The clone carrying this T cell receptor beta chain was seen repeatedly, ten times or more. The antigen is not known. Healthy Caucasians provided all donations. Unique molecular identifiers were present on cDNA, and template switching added a universal primer site. Each CDR3 protein is one row after TCRdb ran MiXCR on the 5' RACE reads. The table shows 550,000 to 800,000 distinct CDR3 sequences, with around 7.4% occurring only once. The sample belongs to a study of identical twins. Study-level findings and limits: In beta out-of-frame sequences, the excess sharing between twins was weaker. Cord blood's abundant beta clonotypes had fewer insertions, unlike memory repertoires.

Per germline, CDR1 MNHEY and CDR2 SVGAGI. Trimming took 1 base from V and 3 from J; bases not matched to a gene: 2. CDR3 length equals 15 residues. These data were also reused for a study on yellow fever vaccine responses in identical twins.

V usage is TRBV6-5 and J usage is TRBJ2-2, with 7 bases identical to TRBD2. Sequenced input: PBMCs. The sequence came from a woman aged 18-29 years in good health. CDR3 protein: CASSYWRGYTGELFF. The CDR3 bases are TGTGCCAGCAGTTACTGGCGGGGGTACACCGGGGAGCTGTTTTTT.